The 21 T cell receptor beta chains given below trace back to one sample, sequenced in a study of T-cell reconstitution after alpha-beta-depleted transplantation in children. The TCRbeta library incorporated unique molecular identifiers. TCRdb reanalysed the PCR reads using MiXCR and keeps one entry per CDR3 protein. The sample gives about 690,000 distinct CDR3 sequences, approximately 17% of which show up once; approximately 1% is in the top ten. Sequenced material: PBMCs from the stem cell graft donor, taken from the stem cell graft. These receptors were taken from a human donor who donated a stem cell graft to a child with acute myeloid leukemia.

The V gene is TRBV7-2, the J gene TRBJ2-5, with TRBD1 identical over 8 bases. The V and J ends lost 4 bases and 1 base, in that order; junction bases with no gene match: 5. CDR1 is SGHTA, CDR2 FQGNSA, per germline. This CDR3 contains 15 residues. The CDR3 nucleotides are TGTGCCAGCAGCTCTCGACAGGGGCTCCAAGAGACCCAGTACTTC. The encoded protein is CASSSRQGLQETQYF.

The genes are TRBV12-3 or TRBV12-4 and TRBJ1-3; perhaps TRBD1 as D (5 bases). The CDR3 runs 16 residues. V lost 1 base to trimming and J lost 3 bases, with 13 bases between them. The CDR3 region is CASSLGGMRIGNTIYF. CDR3 DNA: TGTGCCAGCAGTTTAGGGGGCATGAGGATTGGAAACACCATATATTTT.

The chain has TRBV4-3 and TRBJ1-2; a possible D gene is TRBD1 (5 bases). The CDR3 has 14 residues. Germline lookup yields CDR1 LGHNA and CDR2 YSLEER. V was pared by 3 bases and J by 4 bases, with 12 bases between. CDR3 sequence (DNA): TGCGCCAGCAGCCAGGGGACGGCCTCCTATGGCTACACCTTC. This translates into CASSQGTASYGYTF.

This clonotype has at least ten counts. This chain uses TRBV20-1 with TRBJ2-1; 7 bases align to TRBD2. CDR3 length: 14 amino acids. From germline, CDR1 is DFQATT and CDR2 SNEGSKA (reference sequence). V shed 8 bases, J shed 5 bases, and the junction held 12 bases outside the gene matches. Here the CDR3 reads CSPVWASGHNEQFF. CDR3 in DNA: TGCAGTCCTGTTTGGGCTAGCGGCCACAATGAGCAGTTCTTC.

This clonotype was detected only a few times. The J gene is TRBJ1-1, the V gene TRBV28; TRBD1 is a possible D gene (6 bases). The V end was cut by 8 bases, the J end by 5 bases, with 15 bases between. The CDR3 extends over 13 amino acids. CDR1 is MDHEN, CDR2 SYDVKM, per germline. The CDR3 DNA sequence: TGTGCCAGCGGCAGACAGGAGACGACTGAAGCTTTCTTT. The encoded protein is CASGRQETTEAFF. Together with reference TRBV28 and TRBJ1-1, the CDR3 gives the full variable domain: DVKVTQSSRYLVKRTGEKVFLECVQDMDHENMFWYRQDPGLGLRLIYFSYDVKMKEKGDIPEGYSVSREKKERFSLILESASTNQTSMYLCASGRQETTEAFFGQGTRLTVV.

This sequence joins TRBV25-1 and TRBJ2-2; 9 nucleotides agree with TRBD2. The CDR3 has 18 amino acids. CDR1 MGHDK and CDR2 SYGVNS come from the germline V gene. V trimming: 0 bases; J trimming: 4 bases; junction bases outside the gene matches: 9. For the CDR3, the DNA is TGTGCCAGCAGTGAATATGGCAAGGGACTAGCTGGCACCGGGGAGCTGTTTTTT. It translates to CASSEYGKGLAGTGELFF.

This clonotype was recorded a few times. The chain has TRBV5-6 and TRBJ1-1; TRBD1 matches at 9 bases. Unmatched junction bases numbered 10, after V lost 4 bases and J lost 0 bases. Germline V gene data show CDR1 as SGHDT and CDR2 as YYEEEE. The CDR3 is made up of 17 amino acids. This chain's CDR3 is CASSMGQGGGMNTEAFF. CDR3 DNA sequence: TGTGCCAGCAGCATGGGACAGGGAGGGGGAATGAACACTGAAGCTTTCTTT.

Turning to this clonotype: The junction departs from germline at one end; a sequencing error may be responsible. The V and J genes are TRBV7-2 and TRBJ2-1, with 8 bases lining up with TRBD2. Germline values: CDR1 SGHTA, CDR2 FQGNSA. This CDR3 is built from 15 residues. The CDR3 DNA sequence: TGTGCCAGCAGCTCGTTACTAGCGGCACAAACGCCGGCGGGATTC. Translating it yields CASSSLLAAQTPAGF.

Only a few counts were recorded for this clonotype. The genes are TRBV28 and TRBJ2-3, with D hard to call. The CDR3 is made up of 12 amino acids. Germline-derived CDR1 and CDR2 are MDHEN and SYDVKM. Between the trimmed V and J ends, which lost 10 bases and 2 bases, there was a span of 10 bases. Here the CDR3 DNA reads TGTGCCACCCTAGAGACCACAGATACGCAGTATTTT. As protein: CATLETTDTQYF.

This clonotype was detected many times. V gene TRBV4-3 combines with J gene TRBJ2-3; 8 bases match TRBD1. Trimming took 4 bases from V and 2 from J; bases not matched to a gene: 8. The CDR3 loop spans 16 amino acids. Germline CDR1 reads LGHNA; CDR2 reads YSLEER. CDR3: CASSRVGQGYTDTQYF. As DNA, the CDR3 is TGCGCCAGCAGCCGTGTAGGACAGGGCTACACAGATACGCAGTATTTT.

A few counts support this clonotype. This sequence joins TRBV6-1 and TRBJ1-2; TRBD1 agrees at 7 bases. This CDR3 has 13 amino acids. CDR1 MNHNS and CDR2 SASEGT come from the germline V gene. The V and J ends lost 6 bases and 8 bases, in that order; junction bases with no gene match: 9. The CDR3 here is CASSFLTGLGYTF. In DNA form, the CDR3 reads TGTGCCAGCAGCTTCCTGACAGGGCTCGGCTACACCTTC.

V usage is TRBV24-1 and J usage is TRBJ2-1; 7 bases are shared with TRBD2. The trim removed 0 bases at V and 0 bases at J, leaving 1 base unmatched. The length of the CDR3 is 16 residues. In germline, CDR1 is KGHDR, CDR2 SFDVKD. The CDR3 nucleotides are TGTGCCACCAGTGATTTGTCGGGGGGCTCCTACAATGAGCAGTTCTTC. Protein sequence: CATSDLSGGSYNEQFF.

This clonotype was found a few times. CDR3 sequence (DNA): TGCGCCAGCAGCTTGGCCGGGCAGGGTAATGAAAAACTGTTTTTT. The encoded protein is CASSLAGQGNEKLFF. The chain links TRBV5-1 to TRBJ1-4; TRBD1 is a possible D gene (5 bases). V lost 0 bases and J lost 4, with 10 bases in between. This CDR3 has 15 residues. CDR1 is SGHRS and CDR2 is YFSETQ in the germline V gene.

This clonotype has at least ten counts. The rearrangement links TRBV5-1 to TRBJ1-1; D is ambiguous. The CDR3 consists of 14 residues. V lost 4 bases and J 5 bases, leaving 15 bases between the germline ends. Germline values: CDR1 SGHRS, CDR2 YFSETQ. Here the CDR3 reads CASSSVGGKTEAFF. The DNA of the CDR3 is TGCGCCAGCAGCAGCGTAGGAGGAAAGACTGAAGCTTTCTTT.

This clonotype was detected ten times or more. This sequence joins TRBV20-1 and TRBJ2-5; D may be TRBD1 or TRBD2 (5 bases each). Trimming left V 5 bases short and J 2 bases short, with 18 bases between. Per the germline V gene, CDR1 is DFQATT and CDR2 is SNEGSKA (reference sequence). CDR3 length equals 15 residues. CDR3 residues: CSASIPGRLQETQYF. CDR3 in DNA: TGCAGTGCTTCAATACCGGGACGGCTACAAGAGACCCAGTACTTC.

This sequence joins TRBV24-1 and TRBJ1-2, with TRBD1 as a possible D gene (6 bases). Germline CDR1 and CDR2: KGHDR and SFDVKD. V lost 4 bases and J lost 7, with 12 bases in between. This CDR3 spans 13 amino acids. CDR3 DNA sequence: TGTGCCACCAGTGACCCGGGACATCTTGGCTACACCTTC. This encodes CATSDPGHLGYTF.

This clonotype was detected many times. The chain combines TRBV20-1 with TRBJ1-2; D gene ambiguous. Germline V gene sequence: CDR1 DFQATT, CDR2 SNEGSKA (reference sequence). CDR3 length: 12 residues. V gave up 0 bases and J gave up 8 bases, with 10 bases separating them. In nucleotides, the CDR3 is TGCAGTGCTAGAGATGATCCGGGAGGCTACACCTTC. Translation gives CSARDDPGGYTF.

In the case of this clonotype: Just one base apart from a much larger clone, this may be a read error. The chain uses TRBV20-1 and TRBJ1-6, with D perhaps matching TRBD1 (5 bases). The CDR3 loop spans 16 amino acids. The germline CDR1 and CDR2 sequences are DFQATT and SNEGSKA (reference sequence). CDR3 DNA sequence: TGCAGTGCTAGGGATAGGGGTGTGGGTATATTGAGACCCCTCCCCTTT. Translated, it gives CSARDRGVGILRPLPF.

The rearrangement joins TRBV5-1 to TRBJ2-3; 7 bases fit TRBD1. The junction had 8 bases not matched to a gene; V was cut back by 3 bases and J by 4 bases. This CDR3 spans 15 amino acids. Germline CDR1 and CDR2: SGHRS and YFSETQ. The CDR3 region is CASSYGTTGADTQYF. The CDR3 coding sequence is TGCGCCAGCAGCTACGGCACTACAGGGGCAGATACGCAGTATTTT.

This clonotype was seen many times. The chain joins TRBV29-1 to TRBJ1-1; D not resolved. V lost 7 bases, J lost 0 bases, and 12 bases lay in between. The CDR3 extends over 13 amino acids. Germline CDR1 is SQVTM and CDR2 is ANQGSEA. The CDR3 loop reads CSGRRGMNTEAFF. As DNA, the CDR3 is TGCAGCGGTCGGCGGGGAATGAACACTGAAGCTTTCTTT.

The genes are TRBV4-3 and TRBJ2-6; no reliable D call. The CDR3 consists of 17 residues. V was shortened by 0 bases and J by 0 bases, with 9 bases between the two germline ends. Per the germline V gene, CDR1 is LGHNA and CDR2 is YSLEER. This CDR3 reads CASSQDKVISGANVLTF. The CDR3 nucleotides read TGCGCCAGCAGCCAAGATAAGGTGATCTCTGGGGCCAACGTCCTGACTTTC.